These T cell receptor beta chains were read from a single sample in a study of blood T cell repertoires in COVID-19. Sequencing was performed with immunoSEQ multiplex PCR; in TCRdb, only in-frame clones are kept and a portion is missing. This sample has fewer than 80,000 clones, with 85% to 90% found just once. The sample taken for sequencing was peripheral blood. The source of these receptors is a man in his 70s with acute or convalescent COVID-19. The CDR3 runs from the conserved cysteine through the conserved F or W. A D gene is named only where the DNA matches it firmly. Expanded clones are given a class, and other clones once, few, many or no size at all.

j_gene	len	d_gene	abundance	v_gene	CDR3aa	CDR3nt
TRBJ1-4	14	TRBD1	.	TRBV19	CASSRLGGGEKLFF	TGTGCCAGTAGTAGGCTAGGGGGCGGTGAAAAACTGTTTTTT
TRBJ2-5	14	TRBD1	.	TRBV5-1	CASSGGTGRETQYF	TGCGCCAGCAGCGGGGGGACAGGAAGAGAGACCCAGTACTTC
TRBJ1-2	15	.	.	TRBV7-9	CASNILMSQGYGYTF	TGTGCCAGCAACATTCTTATGAGCCAGGGATATGGCTACACCTTC
TRBJ1-4	12	.	.	TRBV2	CASGAAAEKLFF	TGTGCCAGCGGTGCCGCCGCGGAAAAACTGTTTTTT
TRBJ1-2	15	TRBD1	.	TRBV19	CASSLPTGGRYGYTF	TGTGCCAGTAGTCTCCCGACAGGGGGCCGCTATGGCTACACCTTC
TRBJ2-1	10	.	once	TRBV20-1	CSAREAEQFF	TGCAGTGCTAGAGAGGCCGAGCAGTTCTTC
TRBJ1-2	16	TRBD1	.	TRBV18	CASSPPGQVTNYGYTF	TGTGCCAGCTCACCACCGGGACAGGTTACTAACTATGGCTACACCTTC
TRBJ2-2	18	TRBD2	.	TRBV4-1	CASSQLPGLAGEAGELFF	TGCGCCAGCAGCCAACTCCCGGGACTAGCGGGAGAGGCGGGGGAGCTGTTTTTT
TRBJ2-1	17	TRBD2	.	TRBV7-2	CASSPKGPSGKGNEQFF	TGTGCCAGCAGCCCAAAGGGCCCTAGCGGAAAAGGAAATGAGCAGTTCTTC
TRBJ2-5	15	.	.	TRBV2	CASEALEGAQETQYF	TGTGCCAGCGAGGCCTTGGAGGGAGCCCAAGAGACCCAGTACTTC
TRBJ2-1	13	.	.	TRBV10-3	CAISESRWDEQFF	TGTGCCATCAGTGAGTCCAGGTGGGATGAGCAGTTCTTC
TRBJ1-6	14	.	few	TRBV4-1	CASSSSGRASPLHF	TGCGCCAGCAGTAGCTCGGGCAGGGCATCACCCCTCCACTTT
TRBJ1-1	12	.	.	TRBV28	CASSLQVTEAFF	TGTGCCAGCAGTTTACAGGTCACTGAAGCTTTCTTT
TRBJ1-1	14	.	few	TRBV18	CASSPGHQNTEAFF	TGTGCCAGCTCACCCGGACACCAGAACACTGAAGCTTTCTTT
TRBJ1-2	12	.	.	TRBV28	CASKYRAFGYTF	TGTGCCAGCAAGTACAGGGCTTTTGGCTACACCTTC
TRBJ1-2	13	.	.	TRBV28	CASRLDRSYGYTF	TGTGCCAGCAGGCTGGACAGAAGCTATGGCTACACCTTC
TRBJ2-3	14	TRBD2	.	TRBV11-3	CASSPAGVTDTQYF	TGTGCCAGCAGCCCAGCGGGGGTGACAGATACGCAGTATTTT
TRBJ2-7	12	.	.	TRBV18	CASSPSAYEQYF	TGTGCCAGCTCACCATCCGCGTACGAGCAGTACTTC
TRBJ1-5	14	TRBD1	.	TRBV5-1	CASRDQGEGQPQHF	TGCGCCAGCAGGGATCAGGGGGAAGGTCAGCCCCAGCATTTT
TRBJ1-5	16	TRBD1	.	TRBV5-1	CASSLGQGAANQPQHF	TGCGCCAGCAGCTTGGGACAGGGGGCAGCTAATCAGCCCCAGCATTTT
TRBJ2-1	15	.	.	TRBV7-8	CASSLSLGALDEQFF	TGTGCCAGCAGCTTAAGTTTAGGGGCCCTGGATGAGCAGTTCTTC
TRBJ2-2	14	.	.	TRBV18	CASSPRPDTGELFF	TGTGCCAGCTCACCTCGCCCAGACACCGGGGAGCTGTTTTTT
TRBJ2-3	13	TRBD1	.	TRBV5-5	CASRDRGTDTQYF	TGTGCCAGCAGGGACAGGGGCACAGATACGCAGTATTTT
TRBJ1-3	14	.	.	TRBV30	CAWGVATVGNTIYF	TGTGCCTGGGGGGTCGCGACAGTAGGAAACACCATATATTTT
TRBJ1-1	14	.	.	TRBV6-5	CASRTGFSNTEAFF	TGTGCCAGCAGAACCGGGTTTTCGAACACTGAAGCTTTCTTT
TRBJ2-2	14	.	few	TRBV5-1	CASSTRLNTGELFF	TGCGCCAGCAGCACCCGACTGAACACCGGGGAGCTGTTTTTT
TRBJ1-2	13	TRBD1	.	TRBV6-5	CASSQTGGKGYTF	TGTGCCAGCAGCCAAACAGGGGGCAAGGGCTACACCTTC
TRBJ2-7	15	TRBD2	.	TRBV6-5	CASSYEAGGPYEQYF	TGTGCCAGCAGTTACGAAGCGGGAGGGCCCTACGAGCAGTACTTC
TRBJ2-2	16	.	.	TRBV18	CASSPPGATDTGELFF	TGTGCCAGCTCACCACCAGGGGCGACAGACACCGGGGAGCTGTTTTTT
TRBJ2-3	14	.	.	TRBV24-1	CATSDSGRSDTQYF	TGTGCCACCAGTGACTCAGGGCGGTCAGATACGCAGTATTTT
TRBJ1-1	14	.	.	TRBV6-6	CASSYAEGLTEAFF	TGTGCCAGCAGTTATGCGGAGGGGCTCACTGAAGCTTTCTTT
TRBJ1-1	15	TRBD1	once	TRBV11-2	CASSLRDRGLGEAFF	TGTGCCAGCAGCTTACGAGACAGGGGGCTCGGTGAAGCTTTCTTT
TRBJ2-1	17	.	.	TRBV19	CATNYQGGMSSYNEQFF	TGTGCCACCAACTATCAGGGAGGAATGAGCTCCTACAATGAGCAGTTCTTC
TRBJ2-2	14	.	few	TRBV19	CASSMESGHGELFF	TGTGCCAGTAGTATGGAATCAGGGCACGGGGAGCTGTTTTTT
TRBJ2-5	14	TRBD1	.	TRBV5-1	CASSTGQGGETQYF	TGCGCCAGCAGCACGGGACAGGGTGGAGAGACCCAGTACTTC
TRBJ2-3	15	TRBD2	.	TRBV6-5	CASSYSSGRSDTQYF	TGTGCCAGCAGTTACTCTAGCGGGAGGTCAGATACGCAGTATTTT
TRBJ1-2	13	.	few	TRBV28	CASSITGNYGYTF	TGTGCCAGCAGTATAACAGGCAACTATGGCTACACCTTC
TRBJ1-1	15	.	.	TRBV14	CASSQTTDRNPEAFF	TGTGCCAGCAGCCAAACCACTGACAGGAATCCTGAAGCTTTCTTT
TRBJ2-4	16	TRBD2	.	TRBV19	CASTFSGGRTKNIQYF	TGTGCCAGCACTTTTAGCGGGGGAAGGACCAAAAACATTCAGTACTTC
TRBJ2-5	12	.	once	TRBV12-3/TRBV12-4	CASSRGYETQYF	TGTGCCAGCAGTCGGGGTTATGAGACCCAGTACTTC
TRBJ2-5	14	TRBD1	once	TRBV6-5	CASSPRQGVETQYF	TGTGCCAGCAGTCCCCGACAGGGAGTGGAGACCCAGTACTTC
TRBJ1-1	14	.	few	TRBV2	CASTPHISNTEAFF	TGTGCCAGCACTCCCCACATTTCGAACACTGAAGCTTTCTTT
TRBJ1-4	15	TRBD1	.	TRBV5-1	CASSLQGALNEKLFF	TGCGCCAGCAGCTTACAGGGGGCACTAAATGAAAAACTGTTTTTT
TRBJ2-2	17	TRBD2	.	TRBV5-4	CASSFRGGALGTGELFF	TGTGCCAGCAGCTTCCGCGGGGGGGCATTAGGTACCGGGGAGCTGTTTTTT
TRBJ1-3	13	.	.	TRBV19	CASTPGFGNTIYF	TGTGCCAGTACTCCGGGGTTCGGTAACACCATATATTTT
TRBJ2-6	14	.	.	TRBV10-3	CAISRGTGANVLTF	TGTGCCATCAGTAGGGGAACTGGGGCCAACGTCCTGACTTTC
TRBJ2-7	16	TRBD1	.	TRBV9	CASSVVGDRAPYEQYF	TGTGCCAGCAGCGTAGTGGGGGACAGGGCCCCCTACGAGCAGTACTTC
TRBJ2-7	16	.	once	TRBV7-2	CASSLVLQGMGGEQYF	TGTGCCAGCAGCTTAGTATTACAGGGTATGGGTGGCGAGCAGTACTTC
TRBJ1-4	15	.	few	TRBV11-2	CASSLGALGNEKLFF	TGTGCCAGCAGCTTGGGGGCCCTCGGGAATGAAAAACTGTTTTTT
TRBJ1-5	15	.	.	TRBV5-6	CASSLVRGGGQPQHF	TGTGCCAGCAGCTTGGTGAGGGGCGGGGGGCAGCCCCAGCATTTT
TRBJ1-1	15	.	few	TRBV15	CATSRDTEGSSEAFF	TGTGCCACCAGCAGAGACACAGAGGGATCCTCTGAAGCTTTCTTT
TRBJ2-7	16	TRBD2	.	TRBV7-6	CASSLASSGGNYEQYF	TGTGCCAGCAGCTTAGCGAGCAGCGGGGGGAACTACGAGCAGTACTTC
TRBJ1-3	15	TRBD1	.	TRBV6-5	CASSLNTGVGNTIYF	TGTGCCAGCAGTCTCAATACAGGGGTGGGAAACACCATATATTTT
TRBJ2-5	17	.	.	TRBV4-1	CASSQAQGPLNQETQYF	TGCGCCAGCAGCCAAGCTCAGGGGCCCTTAAACCAAGAGACCCAGTACTTC
TRBJ1-2	13	TRBD1	few	TRBV12-3/TRBV12-4	CASSFGTVGELDF	TGTGCCAGCAGTTTCGGGACAGTGGGGGAACTGGACTTC
TRBJ1-5	12	.	.	TRBV12-5	CASGLGGQPQHF	TGTGCTAGTGGTTTAGGAGGTCAGCCCCAGCATTTT
TRBJ2-1	15	TRBD2	.	TRBV6-5	CASSYAGGSYNEQFF	TGTGCCAGCAGTTACGCGGGAGGGTCCTACAATGAGCAGTTCTTC
TRBJ2-7	13	.	.	TRBV11-3	CASSLGQHYEQYF	TGTGCCAGCAGCTTAGGACAGCACTACGAGCAGTACTTC
TRBJ2-1	16	TRBD2	medium-sized	TRBV7-2	CASSLVRLAVYNEQFF	TGTGCCAGCAGCTTAGTACGACTAGCGGTCTACAATGAGCAGTTCTTC
TRBJ2-7	15	.	.	TRBV7-8	CASSLDGGNSYEQYF	TGTGCCAGCAGCTTAGATGGCGGGAACTCCTACGAGCAGTACTTC